The clone carrying this T cell receptor (beta chain) was counted only a few times. TCRdb re-derived calls from the 5' RACE reads in MiXCR, one entry per CDR3 protein. The profile covers 230,000 or so distinct CDR3 sequences, with 20% to 30% appearing a single time and approximately 0.61% taken by the ten largest. The CDR3 runs 14 residues. After removal of 4 bases from V and 8 bases from J, the junction contained 5 bases not matched to a gene. Germline V gene data show CDR1 as SQVTM and CDR2 as ANQGSEA. The entry originates in a study of CD8 T cells in ankylosing spondylitis. This chain uses TRBV29-1 with TRBJ2-1; 13 bases fit TRBD2. The sequence was collected from a male donor with ankylosing spondylitis or in good health (not recorded which). The sample was blood, either unsorted or a sorted T cell fraction (not recorded which). The CDR3 protein is CSVVGLAGDDEQFF. CDR3 bases: TGCAGCGTTGTTGGACTAGCGGGGGATGATGAGCAGTTCTTC.